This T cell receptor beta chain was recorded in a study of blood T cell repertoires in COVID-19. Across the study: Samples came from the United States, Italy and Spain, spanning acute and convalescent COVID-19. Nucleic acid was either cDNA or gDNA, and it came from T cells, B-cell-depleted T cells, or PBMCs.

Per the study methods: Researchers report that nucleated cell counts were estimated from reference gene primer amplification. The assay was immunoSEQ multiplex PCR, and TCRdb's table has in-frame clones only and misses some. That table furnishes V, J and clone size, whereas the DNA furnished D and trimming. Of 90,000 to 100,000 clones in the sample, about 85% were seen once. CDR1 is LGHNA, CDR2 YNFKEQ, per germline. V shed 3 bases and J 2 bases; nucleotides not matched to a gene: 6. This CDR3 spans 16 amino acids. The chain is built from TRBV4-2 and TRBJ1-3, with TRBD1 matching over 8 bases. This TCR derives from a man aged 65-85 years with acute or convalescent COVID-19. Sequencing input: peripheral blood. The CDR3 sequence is CASSQGTGPPGNTIYF. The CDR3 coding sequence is TGTGCCAGCAGCCAGGGGACAGGCCCGCCTGGAAACACCATATATTTT.